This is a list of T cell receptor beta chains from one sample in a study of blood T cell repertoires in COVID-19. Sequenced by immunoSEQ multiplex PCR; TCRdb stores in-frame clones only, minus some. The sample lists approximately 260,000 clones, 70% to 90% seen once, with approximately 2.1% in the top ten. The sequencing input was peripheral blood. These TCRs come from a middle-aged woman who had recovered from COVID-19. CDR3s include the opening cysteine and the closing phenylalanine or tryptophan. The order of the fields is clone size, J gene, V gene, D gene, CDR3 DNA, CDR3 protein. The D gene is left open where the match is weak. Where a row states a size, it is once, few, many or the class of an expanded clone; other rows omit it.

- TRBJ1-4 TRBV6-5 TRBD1 TGTGCCAGCAGTTACCTTCTGGGACAGACTAATGAAAAACTGTTTTTT CASSYLLGQTNEKLFF
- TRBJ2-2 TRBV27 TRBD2 TGTGCCAGCAGTATACTAGCGGGAGGGTCTAGCACCGGGGAGCTGTTTTTT CASSILAGGSSTGELFF
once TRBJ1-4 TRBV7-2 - TGTGCCAGCAGCCAAAACAGGCCACCGAATGAAAAACTGTTTTTT CASSQNRPPNEKLFF
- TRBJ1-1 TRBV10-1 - TGCGCCAGCAGCAATACCCGGGACAAAGCTTTCTTT CASSNTRDKAFF
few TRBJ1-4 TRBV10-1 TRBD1 TGCGCCAGCACCCGACCGGGACAGGGGGACCCTGGCGAAAAACTGTTTTTT CASTRPGQGDPGEKLFF
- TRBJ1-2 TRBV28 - TGTGCCAGCAGTTTAACCAGGGCAAACTATGGCTACACCTTC CASSLTRANYGYTF
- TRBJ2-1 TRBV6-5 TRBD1 TGTGCCAGCACCCCGTGGGGGACAGGGTCGGATGAGCAGTTCTTC CASTPWGTGSDEQFF
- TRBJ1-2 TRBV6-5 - TGTGCCAGCAATATCAGGGGTGGCTACACCTTC CASNIRGGYTF
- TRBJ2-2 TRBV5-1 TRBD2 TGCGCCAGCACCAAATACGGGACTAGCGGAACATCGAACACCGGGGAGCTGTTTTTT CASTKYGTSGTSNTGELFF
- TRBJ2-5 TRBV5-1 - TGCGCCAGCAGCGCTAGCCAAGAGACCCAGTACTTC CASSASQETQYF
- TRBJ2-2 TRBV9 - TGTGCCAGCAGCGTAGCTGCAGAGAACACCGGGGAGCTGTTTTTT CASSVAAENTGELFF
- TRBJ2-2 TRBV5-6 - TGTGCCAGCAGCTTTTTTCTAGCGGAACCCAGGGGCGCCGGGGAGCTGTTTTTT CASSFFLAEPRGAGELFF
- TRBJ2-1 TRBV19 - TGTGCCAGTCGACAGTACAATGAGCAGTTCTTC CASRQYNEQFF
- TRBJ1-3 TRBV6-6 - TGTGCCAGCAGTCTTCCCGGGGGGACGCAAAACACCATATATTTT CASSLPGGTQNTIYF
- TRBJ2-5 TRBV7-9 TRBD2 TGTGCCAGCAGCTTACACGGCGGGGGAGAGACCCAGTACTTC CASSLHGGGETQYF
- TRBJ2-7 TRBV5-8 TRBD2 TGTGCCAGCAGCGGCGGGGGAGTCCTCCCCCTGGGTCCCGACGAGCAGTACTTC CASSGGGVLPLGPDEQYF
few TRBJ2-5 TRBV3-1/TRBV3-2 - TGTGCCAGCAGCCAAGGGTGGGCCCAGATCCAAGAGACCCAGTACTTC CASSQGWAQIQETQYF
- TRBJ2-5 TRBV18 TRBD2 TGTGCCAGCTCACCACTAGGGACTAGCGGGAGCGCCGAAGAGACCCAGTACTTC CASSPLGTSGSAEETQYF
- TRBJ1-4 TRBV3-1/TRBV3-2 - TGTGCCAGCAGCCAACTGGCGACAGGAACGAAGCTGTTTTTT CASSQLATGTKLFF
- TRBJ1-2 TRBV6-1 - TGTGCCAGCAGTGAATGGGAGTACTATGGCTACACCTTC CASSEWEYYGYTF
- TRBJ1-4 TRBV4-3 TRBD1 TGCGCCAGCAGCCAAGGGGACAGCCTTAATGAAAAACTGTTTTTT CASSQGDSLNEKLFF
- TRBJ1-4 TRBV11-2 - TGTGCCAGCAGCTTAGCCCCCGGGGTAGGAAAACTGTTTTTT CASSLAPGVGKLFF
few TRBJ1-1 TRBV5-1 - TGCGCCAGCAGCTTTACGATTGAGGGGGTTGGCACTGAAGCTTTCTTT CASSFTIEGVGTEAFF
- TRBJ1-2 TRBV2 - TGTGCCAGCAGTGTGAGCTCCGGCGGCTATGGCTACACCTTC CASSVSSGGYGYTF
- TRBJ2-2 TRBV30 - TGTGCCTGGAGTGTGGCCCGGGCCGGTGGGCTAGCAATGAACACCGGGGAGCTGTTTTTT CAWSVARAGGLAMNTGELFF
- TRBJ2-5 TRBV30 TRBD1 TGTGCCTGGAGTGGAGACAGGGGGCTGTACCAGGGGACCCAGTACTTC CAWSGDRGLYQGTQYF
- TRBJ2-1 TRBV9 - TGTGCCAGCAGCGTAGATCCTGGGAGGGGGGAGTTACTATACAATGAGCAGTTCTTC CASSVDPGRGELLYNEQFF
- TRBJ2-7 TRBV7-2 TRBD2 TGTGCCAGCAGCCTTCCCCGCCGCGCGGGACTACACTCCTATGAGCAGTACTTC CASSLPRRAGLHSYEQYF
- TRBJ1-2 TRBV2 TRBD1 TGTGCCAGCAGTGATGACAGGGGGGGTTTGGGCTATGGCTACACCTTC CASSDDRGGLGYGYTF
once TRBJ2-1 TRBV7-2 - TGTGCCAGCAGCGTAGTTGCCCTAGCGAGGGATGAGCAGTTCTTC CASSVVALARDEQFF
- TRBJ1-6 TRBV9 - TGTGCCAGCAGCGTAGAGCACAGTCTTAATTCACCCCTCCACTTT CASSVEHSLNSPLHF
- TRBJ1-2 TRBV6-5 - TGTGCCAGCAGTAGACAGGTTAACTATGGCTACACCTTC CASSRQVNYGYTF
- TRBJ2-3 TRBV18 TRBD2 TGTGCCAGCTCACCCCTTCGGGGAGGGCGCACAGATACGCAGTATTTT CASSPLRGGRTDTQYF
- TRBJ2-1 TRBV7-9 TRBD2 TGTGCCAGCAGCTTGGGGTCGGCGGGAGGGCCTTCGGATCAGTTCTTC CASSLGSAGGPSDQFF
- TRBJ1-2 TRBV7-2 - TGTGCCAGCAGCTCTCGGGACTCCGGCTACTATGGCTACACCTTC CASSSRDSGYYGYTF
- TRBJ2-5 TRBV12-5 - TGTGCTAGTGGCATGGGGAGTCTTGTCGCGGAGACCCAGTACTTC CASGMGSLVAETQYF
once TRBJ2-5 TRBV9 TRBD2 TGTGCCAGCAGCGTAGGTACTAGCGGGGGGGCTGGAGAGACCCAGTACTTC CASSVGTSGGAGETQYF
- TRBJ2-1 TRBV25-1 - TGTGCCAGTCACCCGGGACTTTCATACAATGAGCAGTTCTTC CASHPGLSYNEQFF
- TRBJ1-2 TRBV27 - TGTGCCAGCGTGCTTGAGCGGGCGAGCTGTGGCTACACCTTC CASVLERASCGYTF
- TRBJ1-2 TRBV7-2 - TGTGCCAGCAGCTTTTGGCAGGGGAATGGCTACACCTTC CASSFWQGNGYTF
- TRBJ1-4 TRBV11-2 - TGTGCCAGCAGCTTAGCCACAGACAGGTCTGAAAAACTGTTTTTT CASSLATDRSEKLFF
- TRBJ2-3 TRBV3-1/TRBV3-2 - TGTGCCAGCAGCCAAGTTAAGGCGGGGTGGTTGAGTAGCACAGATACGCAGTATTTT CASSQVKAGWLSSTDTQYF
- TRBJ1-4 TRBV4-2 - TGTGCCAGCAGCCAAGAGGCATCTGAAAAACTGTTTTTT CASSQEASEKLFF
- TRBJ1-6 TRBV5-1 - TGCGCCAGCAGCTTGGTTGCTGGTGTGCAGGGTTCACCCCTCCACTTT CASSLVAGVQGSPLHF
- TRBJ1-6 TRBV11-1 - TGTGCCAGCAGCTTACGGGTGGCGAATTCACCCCTCCACTTT CASSLRVANSPLHF
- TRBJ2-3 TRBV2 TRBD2 TGTGCCAGCAACAACCTGGCGGGAGTGGTGGCAGATACGCAGTATTTT CASNNLAGVVADTQYF
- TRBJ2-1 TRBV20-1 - TGCAGTGCTAGACTTTACAATGAGCAGTTCTTC CSARLYNEQFF
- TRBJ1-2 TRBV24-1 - TGTGCCACCAGTGAGTACAGGGATGGCTACACCTTC CATSEYRDGYTF